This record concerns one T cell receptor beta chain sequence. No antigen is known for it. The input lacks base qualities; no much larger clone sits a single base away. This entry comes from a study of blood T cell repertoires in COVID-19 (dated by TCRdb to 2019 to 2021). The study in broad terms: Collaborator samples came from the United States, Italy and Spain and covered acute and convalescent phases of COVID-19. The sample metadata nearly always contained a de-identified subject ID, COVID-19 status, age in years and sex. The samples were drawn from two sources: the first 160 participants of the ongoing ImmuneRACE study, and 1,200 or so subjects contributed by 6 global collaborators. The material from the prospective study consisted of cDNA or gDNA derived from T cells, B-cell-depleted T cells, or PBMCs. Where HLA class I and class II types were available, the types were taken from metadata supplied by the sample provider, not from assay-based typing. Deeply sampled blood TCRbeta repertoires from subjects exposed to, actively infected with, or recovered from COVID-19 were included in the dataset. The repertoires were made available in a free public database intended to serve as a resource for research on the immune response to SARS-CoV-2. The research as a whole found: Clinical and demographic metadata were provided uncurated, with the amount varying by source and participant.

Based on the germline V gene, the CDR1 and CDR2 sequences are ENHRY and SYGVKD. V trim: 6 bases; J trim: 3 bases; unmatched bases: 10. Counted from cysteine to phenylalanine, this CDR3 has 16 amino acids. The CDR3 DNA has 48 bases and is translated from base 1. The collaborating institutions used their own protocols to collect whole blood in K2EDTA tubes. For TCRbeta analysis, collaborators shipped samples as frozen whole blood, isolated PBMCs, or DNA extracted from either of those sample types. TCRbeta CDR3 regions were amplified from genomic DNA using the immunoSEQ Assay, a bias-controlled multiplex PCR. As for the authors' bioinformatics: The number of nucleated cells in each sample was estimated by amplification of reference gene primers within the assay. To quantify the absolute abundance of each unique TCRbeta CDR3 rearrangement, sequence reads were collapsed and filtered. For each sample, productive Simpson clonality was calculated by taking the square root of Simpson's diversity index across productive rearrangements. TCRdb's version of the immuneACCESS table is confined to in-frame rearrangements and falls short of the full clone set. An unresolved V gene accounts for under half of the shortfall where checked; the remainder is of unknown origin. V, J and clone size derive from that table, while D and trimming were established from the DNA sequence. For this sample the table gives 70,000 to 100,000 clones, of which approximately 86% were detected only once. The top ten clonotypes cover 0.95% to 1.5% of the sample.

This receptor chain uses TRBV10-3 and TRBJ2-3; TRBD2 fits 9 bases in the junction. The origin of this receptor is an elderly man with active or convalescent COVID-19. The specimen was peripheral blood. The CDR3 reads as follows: CAIRGGNSGGTDTQYF. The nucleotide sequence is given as TGTGCCATCAGAGGGGGAAATAGCGGGGGTACAGATACGCAGTATTTT.